This T cell receptor (beta chain) was sequenced during a study of blood T cell repertoires in COVID-19. Across the study: Researchers got acute and convalescent COVID-19 samples from the United States, Italy and Spain. From T cells, B-cell-depleted T cells, or PBMCs came the material, which was cDNA or gDNA.

Original handling: Amplified reference gene primers provided the basis for estimating nucleated cell counts. Using immunoSEQ multiplex PCR, the repertoire was profiled, and TCRdb retains in-frame clones only, with some absent. V and J calls and clone size are as listed in that table; D and trimming were resolved from the DNA. The sample has 170,000 or so clones; 75% to 85% are singletons. The germline CDR1 and CDR2 sequences are LNHDA and SQIVND (reference sequence). The CDR3 runs to 14 residues. Trimming removed 3 bases from V and 6 bases from J; junction bases left unmatched: 7. Material for sequencing was peripheral blood. This chain joins TRBV19 and TRBJ1-1, with 7 bases lining up with TRBD1. The TCR was taken from a human donor in a cohort sampled during active COVID-19. The CDR3 DNA follows: TGTGCCAGTAGTATGGAGGGGGCTTGGGCTGAAGCTTTCTTT. Its protein product is CASSMEGAWAEAFF.